The rows below give T cell receptor beta chains drawn from one sample of a study of cytomegalovirus exposure and HLA in healthy donors. Sequencing used immunoSEQ multiplex PCR; TCRdb keeps in-frame clones, though not all of them. The sample gives fewer than 200,000 clones, around 81% of which show up once; 4.5% to 6% is in the top ten. The source material was PBMCs. All receptors derive from a man between 40 and 49 years old in good health and CMV-seronegative. Both conserved end residues are trimmed from each CDR3. The order of the fields is J gene, V gene, CDR3 protein.

>TRBJ1-2|TRBV12-5
ASGLAGTGWLGGYT
>TRBJ2-2|TRBV9
ASSSGGSTGELF
>TRBJ1-1|TRBV6-5
ASSQGQRNTEAF
>TRBJ2-1|TRBV27
ASSLSAGAAYNEQF
>TRBJ2-5|TRBV11-1
ASSSPLARVEETQY
>TRBJ1-2|TRBV15
ATSTRQQGYGYT
>TRBJ2-3|TRBV7-2
ASSLALWGERTDTQY
>TRBJ2-7|TRBV11-3
ASSLPISYEQY
>TRBJ2-3|TRBV30
AWNFRGTDTQY
>TRBJ2-7|TRBV5-5
ASTLRGSYEQY
>TRBJ1-2|TRBV27
ASSPNRLYGYT
>TRBJ2-5|TRBV7-9
ASSWEDERTQY
>TRBJ2-7|TRBV5-1
ASSSTGAYEQY
>TRBJ1-3|TRBV28
ASGPGGLYSGNTIY
>TRBJ2-2|TRBV9
ASSLTGGADTGELF
>TRBJ1-3|TRBV5-6
ASSLTRDRGQGNTIY
>-|TRBV7-2
ASSQDSTYYEQY
>TRBJ1-2|TRBV7-8
ASSGRRDYGYT
>TRBJ2-1|TRBV4-3
ASSLKTLAGENEQF
>TRBJ1-4|TRBV5-1
ASSLQGPNEKLF
>TRBJ2-1|TRBV5-4
ASSILVNEQF
>TRBJ2-3|TRBV27
ASSSRGLTDTQY
>TRBJ2-3|TRBV15
ATSSSGGLWGTQY
>TRBJ2-5|TRBV18
ASSLTSRSETQY
>TRBJ2-7|TRBV7-6
ASSLAQGSEQY
>TRBJ2-5|TRBV5-1
ASSLATGPQETQY
>TRBJ1-6|TRBV30
AWSVSYSGALH
>TRBJ1-6|TRBV9
ASSQRHQYSPLH
>TRBJ2-6|TRBV4-3
ASSQGRAGANVLT
>TRBJ1-5|TRBV6-1
ASSEMGGAGQPQH
>TRBJ2-3|TRBV5-6
ASSSSTSGGSDTQY
>TRBJ2-7|TRBV6-6
ASSYSQGIYERQY
>TRBJ1-4|TRBV7-9
ASSPTPSTNEKLF
>TRBJ2-1|TRBV4-3
ASSPNGGSSYNEQF
>TRBJ1-4|TRBV5-1
ASSFDRGGNEKLF
>TRBJ1-1|TRBV6-1
ASSGGGIRTANMEAF
>TRBJ1-5|TRBV7-2
ASSEGRAQNQPQH
>TRBJ1-1|TRBV4-3
ASSQELPGEGYTEAF
>TRBJ2-7|TRBV28
ASSLLGGEQY
>-|TRBV29-1
SVEDRKASGSSEQY
>TRBJ2-2|TRBV7-8
ASSSLIGLAGEDGELF
>TRBJ2-7|TRBV7-6
ASSLGTGARSYEQY
>TRBJ1-2|TRBV4-1
ASSQAGPSNYGYT
>TRBJ2-3|TRBV6-6
ASRRVRADTQY
>TRBJ2-3|TRBV30
AWTTGLAGVLDTQY
>TRBJ2-2|TRBV2
ASSIQENTGELF
>TRBJ2-5|TRBV7-8
ASSLAQKGEQY
>TRBJ1-2|TRBV21-1
AGGVRGRSHGYT
>TRBJ1-2|TRBV27
ASAPTRDSYGYT
>TRBJ2-2|TRBV5-1
ASSSSGQGAGELF
>TRBJ1-1|TRBV7-2
ASSSRERAEAF
>TRBJ2-7|TRBV19
ASSPRSFYEQY
>TRBJ2-1|TRBV29-1
SVSGARSSYNEQF